This TCR beta chain was sequenced in a study of cytomegalovirus exposure and HLA in healthy donors. Looking at the study overall: HLA-typed donors were the source of around 87 million unique TCRs, which an early data release held. Study-wide points: CMV serostatus alone was available as immune exposure information.

The CDR3 is 15 amino acids. With 6 bases clipped from V and 5 bases from J, the junction kept 9 bases outside the gene matches. Germline V gives CDR1 SGHTA, CDR2 FQGTGA. PCR amplification relied on 60 Vbeta primers (plus 13 Jbeta primers). Profiling relied on immunoSEQ multiplex PCR, and the TCRdb table lists in-frame clones only, not all of them. The profile covers roughly 180,000 clones, with approximately 80% appearing a single time and about 1.3% taken by the ten largest. This clone was picked up a small number of times. Its target is unknown. The genes are TRBV7-3 and TRBJ2-2; 7 bases match TRBD1. The origin of this receptor is a man aged 25-40 years in good health and CMV-seronegative. The specimen was PBMCs. The CDR3 here is CASRLDRHETGELFF. The CDR3 bases are TGTGCCAGCAGATTGGACAGGCACGAGACCGGGGAGCTGTTTTTT.